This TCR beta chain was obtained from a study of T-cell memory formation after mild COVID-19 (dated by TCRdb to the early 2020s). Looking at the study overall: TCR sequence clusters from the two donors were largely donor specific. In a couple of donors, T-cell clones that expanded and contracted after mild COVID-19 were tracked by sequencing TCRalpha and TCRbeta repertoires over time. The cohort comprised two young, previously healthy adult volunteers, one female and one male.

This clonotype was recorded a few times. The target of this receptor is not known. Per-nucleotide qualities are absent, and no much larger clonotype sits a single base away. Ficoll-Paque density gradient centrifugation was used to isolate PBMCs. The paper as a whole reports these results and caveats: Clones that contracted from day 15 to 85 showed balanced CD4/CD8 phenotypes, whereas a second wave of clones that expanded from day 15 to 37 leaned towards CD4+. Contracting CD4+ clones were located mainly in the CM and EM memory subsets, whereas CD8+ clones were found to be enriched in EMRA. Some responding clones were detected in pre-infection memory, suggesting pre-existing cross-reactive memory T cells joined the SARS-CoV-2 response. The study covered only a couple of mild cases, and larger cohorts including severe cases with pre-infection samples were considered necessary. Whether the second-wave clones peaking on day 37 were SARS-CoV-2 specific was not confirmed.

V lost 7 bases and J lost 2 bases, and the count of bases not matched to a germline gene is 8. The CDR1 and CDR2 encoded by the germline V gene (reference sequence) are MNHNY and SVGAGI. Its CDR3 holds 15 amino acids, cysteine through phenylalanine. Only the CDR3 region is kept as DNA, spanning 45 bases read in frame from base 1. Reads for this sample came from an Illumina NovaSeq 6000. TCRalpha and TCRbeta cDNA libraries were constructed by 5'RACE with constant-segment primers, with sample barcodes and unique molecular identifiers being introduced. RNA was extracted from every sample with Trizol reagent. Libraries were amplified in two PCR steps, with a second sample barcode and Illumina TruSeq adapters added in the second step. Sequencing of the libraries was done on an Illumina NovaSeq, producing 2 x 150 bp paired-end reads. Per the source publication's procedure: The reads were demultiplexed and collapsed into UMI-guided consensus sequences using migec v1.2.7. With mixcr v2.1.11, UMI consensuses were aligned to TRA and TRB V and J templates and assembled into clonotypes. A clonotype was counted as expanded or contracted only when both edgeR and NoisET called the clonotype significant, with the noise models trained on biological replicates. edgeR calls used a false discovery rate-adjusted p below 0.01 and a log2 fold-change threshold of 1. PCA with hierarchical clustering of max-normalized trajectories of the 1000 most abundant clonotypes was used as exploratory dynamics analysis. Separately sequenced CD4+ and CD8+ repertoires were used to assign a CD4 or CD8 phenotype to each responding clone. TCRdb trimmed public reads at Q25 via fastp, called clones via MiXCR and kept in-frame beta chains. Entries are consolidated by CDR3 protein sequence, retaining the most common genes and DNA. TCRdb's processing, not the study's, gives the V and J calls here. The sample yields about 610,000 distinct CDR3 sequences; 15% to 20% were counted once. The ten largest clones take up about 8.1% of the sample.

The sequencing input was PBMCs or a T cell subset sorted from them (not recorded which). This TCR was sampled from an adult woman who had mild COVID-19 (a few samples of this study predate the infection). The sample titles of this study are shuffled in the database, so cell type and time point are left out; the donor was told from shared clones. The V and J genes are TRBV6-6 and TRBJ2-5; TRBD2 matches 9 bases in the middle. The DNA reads TGTGCCAGCATACCAAGACTAGCGGTTCAAGAGACCCAGTACTTC. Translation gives CASIPRLAVQETQYF.